By proportion, the clone carrying this T cell receptor (beta chain) is medium-sized. The antigen remains undetermined. Unmatched junction bases numbered 4, after V lost 4 bases and J lost 6 bases. This CDR3 is built from 14 residues. The V gene's germline CDR1 is SGHRS and CDR2 YFSETQ. The data originate from a study of T cells in tumors after PD-1 blockade. Looking at the study overall: Patients had no prior checkpoint blockade, systemic immunosuppressants, or anti-cancer therapy within 4 weeks. During anti-PD-1 treatment, some patients continued daily vismodegib 150 mg.

Generated by immunoSEQ multiplex PCR, the TCRdb table keeps only in-frame clones and is missing some. Among about 14,000 clones listed, around 62% were seen once. Study-wide results and limits: Among squamous cell carcinoma expanded CD8+ clones, less than 65% of exhausted ones versus around 29% of others were novel.

The sequences come from tumor tissue, collected after anti-PD-1 treatment. The rearrangement links TRBV5-1 to TRBJ1-4; 9 bases agree with TRBD1. This clonotype originated in a human donor with cutaneous squamous cell carcinoma. The CDR3 region has the DNA TGCGCCAGCAGCGGGACAGGGATTTATGAAAAACTGTTTTTT. Protein: CASSGTGIYEKLFF.